The 30 T cell receptor beta chains in this list originate from one sample, sequenced in a study of T-cell reconstitution after alpha-beta-depleted transplantation in children (TCRdb year 2016). Libraries came from PCR. The instrument given in TCRdb is Illumina HiSeq 2500. TCR library preparation used molecular barcoding, with unique molecular identifiers applied to normalize quantification of the TCRbeta repertoire. TCRdb reprocessing: public reads trimmed at Q25 with fastp, clones called with MiXCR, in-frame beta chains kept. CDR3 protein sequences are deduplicated, and each keeps its most common genes and DNA. This sample holds 440,000 or so distinct CDR3 sequences; 43% were observed only once. Roughly 27% of the sample belongs to the ten largest clones. The treatment or condition label on this specimen signifies: allogeneic hematopoietic cell transplantation with graft depleted of TCRalphabeta T cells and CD19 B cells.

The starting material was PBMCs, obtained before TCRalphabeta/CD19-depleted stem cell transplant. The receptors were sampled from a girl aged 2-15 years with aplastic anemia, due to receive a stem cell transplant.

The chain uses TRBV7-8 and TRBJ2-3; 7 bases are a match to TRBD2. In germline, CDR1 is SGHVS, CDR2 FQNEAQ. CDR3 length: 18 amino acids. V gave up 2 bases and J gave up 4 bases; unmatched junction bases: 15. The CDR3 is CASSLPGGGGLGPDTQYF. CDR3 sequence (DNA): TGTGCCAGCAGCTTACCGGGGGGAGGAGGACTAGGGCCAGATACGCAGTATTTT.

This clonotype was counted only a few times. The chain joins TRBV20-1 to TRBJ2-3; tentatively, D is TRBD2 (6 bases). The CDR3 contains 14 residues. Trimming cost V 5 bases and J 1 base, with 13 bases left between them. CDR1 is DFQATT and CDR2 is SNEGSKA in the germline V gene (reference sequence). The CDR3 sequence is CSAHPVAGTDTQYF. The CDR3 DNA is TGCAGTGCTCATCCTGTAGCGGGCACAGATACGCAGTATTTT.

This clonotype was seen a handful of times. V usage is TRBV5-6 and J usage is TRBJ2-1; D ambiguous. Germline CDR1 is SGHDT and CDR2 is YYEEEE. The CDR3 contains 13 residues. V lost 4 bases to trimming and J lost 8 bases, with 13 bases between them. The CDR3: CASSLVDWDEQFF. The CDR3, as DNA: TGTGCCAGCAGCCTGGTGGATTGGGATGAGCAGTTCTTC. The variable domain in full, with the rest retrieved from reference TRBV5-6 and TRBJ2-1, is DAGVTQSPTHLIKTRGQQVTLRCSPKSGHDTVSWYQQALGQGPQFIFQYYEEEERQRGNFPDRFSGHQFPNYSSELNVNALLLGDSALYLCASSLVDWDEQFFGPGTRLTVL.

The sample holds a few counts of this clonotype. The rearrangement joins TRBV30 to TRBJ2-2; 9 positions match TRBD1. Germline CDR1 and CDR2: GTSNPN and SVGIG (reference sequence). J was trimmed by 6 bases and V by 5 bases; bases with no gene match: 7. The CDR3 loop spans 14 amino acids. CDR3 amino acids: CAWDRTGAPGELFF. The CDR3 DNA reads TGTGCCTGGGACCGGACAGGGGCGCCCGGGGAGCTGTTTTTT.

This clonotype was observed once. The V call is TRBV4-1, the J call TRBJ2-5; 9 bases line up with TRBD2. V shed 0 bases, J shed 3 bases, and the junction held 5 bases outside the gene matches. CDR3 length: 16 amino acids. Germline values: CDR1 MGHRA, CDR2 YSYEKL. The DNA for the CDR3 is TGCGCCAGCAGCCAAGACCCGGGCGGGGGGGAAGAGACCCAGTACTTC. Encoded protein: CASSQDPGGGEETQYF.

The chain combines TRBV13 with TRBJ2-1, with D uncertain. Germline-derived CDR1 and CDR2 are PRHDT and FYEKMQ (reference sequence). The CDR3 is 12 residues long. V was trimmed by 5 bases and J by 6 bases, leaving 8 bases between them. The CDR3 nucleotides are TGTGCCAGCAGCCCGACCCCCAATGAGCAGTTCTTC. It encodes CASSPTPNEQFF.

The V and J genes are TRBV7-9 and TRBJ2-2; no clear D gene. Trimming removed 8 bases from V and 4 bases from J, with 8 bases in between. The CDR3 length is 12 residues. The germline V gene encodes CDR1 SEHNR and CDR2 FQNEAQ (reference sequence). CDR3 region: CASFQATGELFF. CDR3 DNA sequence: TGTGCCAGCTTTCAAGCCACCGGGGAGCTGTTTTTT.

This clonotype was observed many times. The V call is TRBV10-3, the J call TRBJ1-4; TRBD1 matches at 7 bases. The CDR3 covers 16 residues. Unmatched junction bases numbered 8, after V lost 3 bases and J lost 4 bases. The germline V gene has CDR1 ENHRY and CDR2 SYGVKD. CDR3 loop: CAISDPLTGNNEKLFF. The DNA of the CDR3 is TGTGCCATCAGTGACCCACTGACAGGGAATAATGAAAAACTGTTTTTT.

This clonotype was seen a handful of times. This chain connects TRBV6-1 to TRBJ1-6; possibly TRBD1 for D (5 bases). The germline V and J ends were trimmed by 8 bases and 6 bases, with 11 bases remaining between them. This CDR3 contains 13 residues. CDR1 MNHNS and CDR2 SASEGT come from the germline V gene. CDR3 coding DNA: TGTGCCAGCTATGGGACGGGTAATTCACCCCTCCACTTT. It yields the protein CASYGTGNSPLHF.

V is TRBV29-1 and J is TRBJ1-2; D might be TRBD1 (6 bases). The germline CDR1 and CDR2 sequences are SQVTM and ANQGSEA. With 0 bases removed from V and 6 bases from J, the gap between germline ends came to 8 bases. This CDR3 contains 12 residues. CDR3 sequence: CSVEDRGDGYTF. CDR3 in DNA: TGCAGCGTTGAAGACAGGGGAGATGGCTACACCTTC.

For this clonotype: A junction boundary mismatches the germline segment, possibly from a read error. This chain uses TRBV12-3 or TRBV12-4 with TRBJ2-7; D is perhaps TRBD1 (6 bases). The CDR3 sequence is 12 residues long. In DNA, the CDR3 is TGTGCCAGCAGTCCCAGGGGTGGCGAGCAGTCCTTC. This sequence encodes CASSPRGGEQSF.

The chain links TRBV5-1 to TRBJ2-7, with TRBD1 identical over 9 bases. This CDR3 contains 15 residues. After removal of 0 bases from V and 6 bases from J, the junction contained 7 bases not matched to a gene. Germline CDR1 and CDR2: SGHRS and YFSETQ. The CDR3 is CASSLDRTGVGEQYF. For the CDR3, the DNA is TGCGCCAGCAGCTTGGATAGGACAGGGGTTGGCGAGCAGTACTTC.

This clonotype was seen only a few times. V is TRBV6-1 and J is TRBJ2-1; TRBD2 matches at 13 bases. CDR3 length: 15 residues. V was pared by 5 bases and J by 5 bases, with 3 bases of the junction left unmatched. CDR1 is MNHNS, CDR2 SASEGT, per germline. CDR3 coding DNA: TGTGCCAGCAGTACCGGACTAGCGGGAGACAATGAGCAGTTCTTC. Residues: CASSTGLAGDNEQFF.

This chain joins TRBV12-3 or TRBV12-4 and TRBJ1-2, with D possibly matching TRBD1 (5 bases). Deletions cut 3 bases from V and 8 bases from J, with 16 bases between. The CDR3 is 14 residues long. DNA for the CDR3: TGTGCCAGCAGTTTTGAGGGGCCCTCTTCAGGCTACACCTTC. It is translated as CASSFEGPSSGYTF.

The gene calls are TRBV20-1 and TRBJ2-6; D may correspond to TRBD1 or TRBD2 (5 bases each). There are 18 residues in the CDR3. V was cut by 3 bases and J by 1 base, with 19 bases left in between. CDR1 DFQATT and CDR2 SNEGSKA come from the germline V gene (reference sequence). The CDR3 coding sequence is TGCAGTGCTAGGGACCCCGGGGACCAGAGGTCTGGGGCCAACGTCCTGACTTTC. It specifies CSARDPGDQRSGANVLTF.

Points on this clonotype: A clone one base away is much larger, so this may be a read error. This sequence joins TRBV6-1 and TRBJ2-7, with TRBD1 identical over 7 bases. Per the germline V gene, CDR1 is MNHNS and CDR2 is SASEGT. This CDR3 is 12 amino acids long. With V trimmed by 10 bases and J by 6 bases, 9 bases remained unmatched. CDR3 nucleotide sequence: TGTGCCACCAGACAGACAGGGCCCGAGCAGTACTTC. It codes for CATRQTGPEQYF.

This chain links TRBV28 with TRBJ1-3; 11 nucleotides agree with TRBD1. V shed 4 bases and J 0 bases; nucleotides not matched to a gene: 5. CDR1 is MDHEN, CDR2 SYDVKM, per germline. This CDR3 is built from 17 residues. This CDR3 is CASSSPGQGASGNTIYF. CDR3 nucleotides: TGTGCCAGCAGTTCCCCTGGACAGGGGGCCTCTGGAAACACCATATATTTT.

This chain links TRBV29-1 with TRBJ2-1; the D is unclear. This CDR3 is 10 amino acids long. CDR1 is SQVTM and CDR2 is ANQGSEA in the germline V gene. V was cut by 7 bases and J by 4 bases, with 5 bases left in between. This CDR3 is CSALYNEQFF. CDR3 DNA sequence: TGCAGCGCGCTATACAATGAGCAGTTCTTC.

V gene TRBV2 combines with J gene TRBJ2-1; 9 positions match TRBD2. This CDR3 spans 15 amino acids. Trimming cost V 2 bases and J 4 bases; bases outside gene matches: 3. CDR1 is SNHLY, CDR2 FYNNEI, per germline. The CDR3 bases are TGTGCCAGCAGTGAACGACTAGCGGTATACAATGAGCAGTTCTTC. Translating it yields CASSERLAVYNEQFF.

The table lists this clonotype with a count of one. The CDR3 nucleotides read TGTGCCACCAGCACGTATAGGGAAGCTTTCTTT. Its translation is CATSTYREAFF. The chain is built from TRBV15 and TRBJ1-1; D gene unclear. The germline CDR1 and CDR2 sequences are LNHNV and YYDKDF (reference sequence). CDR3 size: 11 residues. V was trimmed by 4 bases and J by 8 bases, leaving 8 bases between them. The full variable domain, in which reference TRBV15 and TRBJ1-1 provide the parts outside the CDR3, is DAMVIQNPRYQVTQFGKPVTLSCSQTLNHNVMYWYQQKSSQAPKLLFHYYDKDFNNEADTPDNFQSRRPNTSFCFLDIRSPGLGDTAMYLCATSTYREAFFGQGTRLTVV.

This clonotype was seen more than once but under ten times. The chain couples TRBV5-6 to TRBJ2-7; 9 positions match TRBD2. The CDR3 sequence is 17 residues long. V lost 3 bases, J lost 2 bases, and 12 bases stayed unmatched. The germline V gene has CDR1 SGHDT and CDR2 YYEEEE. The CDR3 spells CASSSGLVAGDTYEQYF. The CDR3 nucleotides read TGTGCCAGCAGCTCCGGGTTAGTAGCGGGAGATACCTACGAGCAGTACTTC.

The V and J genes are TRBV29-1 and TRBJ2-7, with 10 bases lining up with TRBD1. Germline CDR1 reads SQVTM; CDR2 reads ANQGSEA. The CDR3 is 16 residues long. The V segment lost 6 bases and the J segment 0 bases; nucleotides outside the gene matches: 11. CDR3 sequence (DNA): TGCAGCGTCCCGGGACAGGGGTCCCACTTCTCCTACGAGCAGTACTTC. Its translation is CSVPGQGSHFSYEQYF.

This clonotype was seen many times. The chain links TRBV19 to TRBJ2-1; D gene ambiguous. Trimming pared 5 bases from V and 4 bases from J, leaving 9 bases between. Germline V CDR1 and CDR2: LNHDA, SQIVND (reference sequence). CDR3 size: 13 residues. The DNA of the CDR3 is TGTGCCAGTAGTGGGCGATTTTACAATGAGCAGTTCTTC. Residues: CASSGRFYNEQFF.

The table lists this clonotype with a count of one. The chain couples TRBV6-1 to TRBJ2-7, with a possible D match to TRBD1 (6 bases). Germline V gene data show CDR1 as MNHNS and CDR2 as SASEGT. CDR3 length: 14 residues. V was clipped by 6 bases and J by 5 bases, with 17 bases between them. The chain's CDR3 is CASSLQGLWDEQYF. The DNA for the CDR3 is TGTGCCAGCAGCCTACAGGGTTTGTGGGACGAGCAGTACTTC.

The chain has TRBV6-5 and TRBJ2-2; perhaps TRBD1 as D (6 bases). Germline lookup yields CDR1 MNHEY and CDR2 SVGAGI. The V end was cut by 0 bases, the J end by 5 bases, with 19 bases between. The CDR3 totals 18 residues. The CDR3 DNA follows: TGTGCCAGCAGTTACTCGTATCCCGGGACAAAAGGGACCGGGGAGCTGTTTTTT. It translates to CASSYSYPGTKGTGELFF.

This clonotype was seen only a few times. The chain carries TRBV7-9 and TRBJ1-1, with TRBD1 as a possible D gene (5 bases). This CDR3 contains 14 residues. Germline CDR1 and CDR2: SEHNR and FQNEAQ (reference sequence). The ends were cut back, 7 bases at V and 4 bases at J, with 16 bases in the middle. CDR3 DNA: TGTGCCAGCACCGTAGGACTCCAGGGCACTGAAGCTTTCTTT. Its translation: CASTVGLQGTEAFF.

This clonotype showed up many times. The J gene is TRBJ1-1, the V gene TRBV12-3 or TRBV12-4, with 9 bases that match TRBD1. CDR3 size: 17 residues. The trim removed 1 base at V and 3 bases at J, leaving 9 bases unmatched. The CDR3 nucleotides are TGTGCCAGCAGTTTAGACCCGGGACAGGGTTGGGACACTGAAGCTTTCTTT. Translating gives CASSLDPGQGWDTEAFF.

This chain joins TRBV7-2 and TRBJ1-2, with no clear D. This CDR3 has 11 amino acids. V lost 5 bases and J lost 0, with 1 base in between. Looked up from germline, CDR1 is SGHTA and CDR2 is FQGNSA. For the CDR3, the DNA is TGTGCCAGCAGCACTAACTATGGCTACACCTTC. Its translation: CASSTNYGYTF.

In this sample, this clonotype turned up many times. V and J are TRBV4-3 and TRBJ2-5; D may match TRBD1 or TRBD2 (5 bases each). CDR1 is LGHNA and CDR2 is YSLEER in the germline V gene. V was trimmed by 0 bases and J by 4 bases, leaving 12 bases between them. The CDR3 totals 15 residues. The chain's CDR3 is CASSQDPGRGETQYF. The CDR3 nucleotides read TGCGCCAGCAGCCAAGATCCGGGAAGGGGAGAGACCCAGTACTTC.

The chain carries TRBV3-1 and TRBJ2-1; D is unclear. V was clipped by 1 base and J by 5 bases, with 6 bases between them. Germline V CDR1 and CDR2: LGHDT, YNNKEL (reference sequence). The CDR3 totals 13 residues. The CDR3 DNA reads TGTGCCAGCAGCCAAGTTTGGGACAATGAGCAGTTCTTC. Translating gives CASSQVWDNEQFF.